These 15 T cell receptor beta chains share one sample of origin, sequenced in a study of blood T cells in healthy people across ages. PCR was performed a second time for roughly 7 to 12 cycles using a sample-barcoded 5' primer and a J-beta primer mix. TCRdb called the 5' RACE reads again in MiXCR, with one record for every CDR3 protein. The repertoire holds some 1.4 million distinct CDR3 sequences, with about 40% as singletons. The sequenced sample consisted of blood. These receptor sequences come from a young woman in good health.

CDR3 in DNA: TGTGCCAGCAGTTCAAAACCGGGACAGGGGGCGACCGGGGAGCTGTTTTTT. Its protein product is CASSSKPGQGATGELFF. The chain links TRBV6-5 to TRBJ2-2; 12 nucleotides agree with TRBD1. CDR3 length: 17 residues. Per germline, CDR1 MNHEY and CDR2 SVGAGI. The V segment lost 4 bases and the J segment 5 bases; nucleotides outside the gene matches: 8.

The chain is built from TRBV27 and TRBJ2-3, with 12 bases aligning to TRBD2. CDR1 and CDR2 from the germline V gene are MNHEY and SMNVEV (reference sequence). V gave up 2 bases and J gave up 8 bases; unmatched junction bases: 8. There are 16 residues in the CDR3. This chain's CDR3 is CASSLAPSGGAVTQYF. In nucleotides, the CDR3 is TGTGCCAGCAGTTTAGCCCCTAGCGGGGGGGCCGTTACGCAGTATTTT.

A word on this clonotype: Compared with germline, one end of the junction differs, possibly owing to a read error. The chain joins TRBV28 to TRBJ2-7, with 8 bases identical to TRBD2. This CDR3 is 13 amino acids long. Per germline, CDR1 MDHEN and CDR2 SYDVKM. The CDR3 bases are TGTGCCAGCACTCGGACTAGCTCCAACGAGCAGTACTTC. Translated, it gives CASTRTSSNEQYF.

This clonotype was seen only a few times. The chain uses TRBV6-6 and TRBJ2-5; no clear D gene. Germline V gives CDR1 MNHNY, CDR2 SVGAGI (reference sequence). V was pared by 8 bases and J by 0 bases, with 16 bases between. The CDR3 totals 15 residues. DNA for the CDR3: TGTGCCAGCGCCACCACGGCGGTTTACCAAGAGACCCAGTACTTC. The encoded protein is CASATTAVYQETQYF.

In this sample, this clonotype turned up a few times. DNA of the CDR3: TGTGCCAGCAGCGTAGTTGGAGATACGCAGTATTTT. It yields the protein CASSVVGDTQYF. The V gene is TRBV9, the J gene TRBJ2-3; D unclear. V lost 0 bases and J lost 5, with 4 bases in between. The CDR3 is 12 residues long. Germline assignment: CDR1 SGDLS and CDR2 YYNGEE.

The chain uses TRBV6-1 and TRBJ2-7; 7 bases fit TRBD2. Trimming cost V 0 bases and J 6 bases; bases outside gene matches: 5. Germline V gene sequence: CDR1 MNHNS, CDR2 SASEGT. CDR3 length equals 14 residues. CDR3 protein: CASSEAGRVGEQYF. The DNA of the CDR3 is TGTGCCAGCAGTGAAGCGGGGAGGGTCGGCGAGCAGTACTTC.

V and J are TRBV18 and TRBJ2-1, with 7 bases matching TRBD2. Germline-derived CDR1 and CDR2 are KGHSH and LQKENI. V dropped 0 bases and J dropped 4; count of bases not matched to a gene: 6. This CDR3 region has 16 residues. CDR3 in DNA: TGTGCCAGCTCACCACCCCTCCGCGGGGGATACAATGAGCAGTTCTTC. Amino acids: CASSPPLRGGYNEQFF.

The genes are TRBV9 and TRBJ1-1; 9 positions match TRBD1. CDR3 size: 12 residues. Trimming removed 3 bases from V and 10 bases from J; junction bases left unmatched: 4. Germline V gives CDR1 SGDLS, CDR2 YYNGEE. The CDR3 sequence: CASSAGQGGAFF. CDR3 nucleotides: TGTGCCAGCAGCGCGGGACAGGGAGGAGCTTTCTTT.

The J gene is TRBJ2-5, the V gene TRBV28; 8 bases match TRBD1. This CDR3 comprises 15 residues. Unmatched junction bases numbered 13, after V lost 8 bases and J lost 5 bases. The germline gives CDR1 MDHEN, CDR2 SYDVKM. The CDR3 protein is CASLGRQGALETQYF. CDR3 coding DNA: TGTGCCAGCCTTGGGAGGCAGGGGGCCTTGGAGACCCAGTACTTC.

This clonotype appeared once. An end of the junction does not agree with germline; a read error may underlie this. The J gene is TRBJ1-2, the V gene TRBV18; TRBD1 agrees at 7 bases. Germline CDR1 and CDR2: KGHSH and LQKENI. There are 14 residues in the CDR3. CDR3 DNA sequence: TGTGCCAGCTCACCGGGACAGAGGAACTATAGCTACACCTTC. This translates into CASSPGQRNYSYTF.

This clonotype has just a few counts. This chain connects TRBV12-3 or TRBV12-4 to TRBJ1-1; 9 bases line up with TRBD1. The CDR3 extends over 16 amino acids. V lost 2 bases, J lost 6 bases, and 10 bases stayed unmatched. The CDR3 nucleotides are TGTGCCAGCAGTTTACACGGGACAGGGATAGGGCCTGAAGCTTTCTTT. This encodes CASSLHGTGIGPEAFF.

This chain links TRBV9 with TRBJ1-2; 7 bases are a match to TRBD1. CDR3 length equals 16 residues. Looked up from germline, CDR1 is SGDLS and CDR2 is YYNGEE. Trimming removed 4 bases from V and 3 bases from J; junction bases left unmatched: 12. CDR3 sequence (DNA): TGTGCCAGCAGCCCCCTCCAGACAGGGAACTACTATGGCTACACCTTC. As protein: CASSPLQTGNYYGYTF.

This clonotype was recorded a few times. The rearrangement joins TRBV5-1 to TRBJ2-3; possibly TRBD2 for D (6 bases). The CDR3 covers 16 residues. Trimming removed 1 base from V and 0 bases from J, with 12 bases in between. Germline assignment: CDR1 SGHRS and CDR2 YFSETQ. This CDR3 reads CASSLSAEGSTDTQYF. The CDR3 nucleotides are TGCGCCAGCAGCTTGTCCGCGGAGGGAAGCACAGATACGCAGTATTTT.

In regard to this clonotype: Compared with germline, one end of the junction differs, possibly owing to a read error. The genes are TRBV18 and TRBJ1-2; D is ambiguous. Germline loops: CDR1 KGHSH, CDR2 LQKENI. The CDR3 runs 16 residues. CDR3 in amino acids: CASSHQVDPINCGYTF. The CDR3 DNA follows: TGTGCCAGCTCACATCAGGTAGATCCGATCAACTGTGGCTACACCTTC.

The rearrangement joins TRBV28 to TRBJ1-2, with D tentatively TRBD1 (6 bases). The V end lost 6 bases, the J end lost 6 bases, and 8 bases lay between the germline ends. The germline V gene has CDR1 MDHEN and CDR2 SYDVKM. CDR3 length: 11 amino acids. CDR3 nucleotides: TGTGCCAGCAGGGGGGCGGATGGCTACACCTTC. Its translation is CASRGADGYTF.